This T cell receptor (beta chain) originates from a study of Ad26.COV2.S vaccination and SARS-CoV-2 variants. Study in general: By the intramuscular route, Ad26.COV2.S was given once, or twice 56 days apart. Study findings and constraints: Quantification of TCR breadth and depth may have yielded underestimates of total T cell responses. Vaccinated and placebo-treated recipients had similar non-spike TCR breadth.

This CDR3 comprises 15 residues. Losses at the gene ends were 2 bases for V and 5 bases for J; bases not matched to a gene: 6. Germline V gene lookup returns CDR1 MDHEN and CDR2 SYDVKM. The table came from immunoSEQ multiplex PCR; TCRdb's copy has only in-frame clones and leaves some out. The sample has some 350,000 clones, roughly 90% seen once. Treatment of the sample: roughly 18 received Ad26.COV2.S at low or high dose, single or two shots; about 5 received placebo; per-sample allocation not given. Day 63 after the first injection of vaccine or placebo was the sampling time. Details on this clone: No antigen is known for it.

J is TRBJ2-1 and V is TRBV28; TRBD2 matches at 7 bases. The clonotype was recovered from a person between 18 and 65 years old who received the Ad26.COV2.S COVID-19 vaccine or a placebo. The source material was peripheral blood, sampled in a trial of Ad26.COV2.S vaccine versus placebo. The CDR3 spells CASSLVGAGNNEQFF. As DNA, the CDR3 is TGTGCCAGCAGTTTAGTGGGAGCGGGAAACAATGAGCAGTTCTTC.